This T cell receptor beta chain came from a study of blood T cell repertoires in COVID-19. Original processing methods: Reference gene primer amplification yielded estimated nucleated cell counts. Sequencing was performed with immunoSEQ multiplex PCR; in TCRdb, only in-frame clones are kept and a portion is missing. V and J calls and clone size are given by that table; D and trimming were obtained from the DNA. The repertoire has roughly 250,000 clones, under 95% of them found once; the top ten carry 1.9%. The V gene's germline CDR1 is MNHEY and CDR2 SMNVEV (reference sequence). The CDR3 is 15 amino acids. V dropped 5 bases and J dropped 0; count of bases not matched to a gene: 6. Participants spanned ages about 18 to 90 years and resided in over 20 US areas.

Sample: PBMCs or T cells enriched from blood (not recorded which). J is TRBJ1-2 and V is TRBV27, with TRBD1 matching 7 bases. The receptor comes from a woman in her late teens or twenties who had recovered from COVID-19. The CDR3, as DNA: TGTGCCAGCAGTCGTAGGACAGGACCTAACTATGGCTACACCTTC. Translation: CASSRRTGPNYGYTF.